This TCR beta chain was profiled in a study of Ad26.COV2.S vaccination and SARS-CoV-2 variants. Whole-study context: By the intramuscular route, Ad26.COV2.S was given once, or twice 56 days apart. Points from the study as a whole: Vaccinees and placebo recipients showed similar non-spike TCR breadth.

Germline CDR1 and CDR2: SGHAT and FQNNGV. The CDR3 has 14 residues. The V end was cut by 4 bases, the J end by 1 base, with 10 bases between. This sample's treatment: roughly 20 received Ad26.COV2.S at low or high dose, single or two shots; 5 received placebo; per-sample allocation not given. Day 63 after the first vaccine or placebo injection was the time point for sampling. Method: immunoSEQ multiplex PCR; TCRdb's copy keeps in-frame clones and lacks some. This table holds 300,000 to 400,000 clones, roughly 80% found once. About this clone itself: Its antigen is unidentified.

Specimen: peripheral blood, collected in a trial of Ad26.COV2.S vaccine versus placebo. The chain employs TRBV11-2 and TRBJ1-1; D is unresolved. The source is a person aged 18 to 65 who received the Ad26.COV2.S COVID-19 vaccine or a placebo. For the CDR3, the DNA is TGTGCCAGCAGCTACGCCCGGAAGAACACTGAAGCTTTCTTT. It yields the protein CASSYARKNTEAFF. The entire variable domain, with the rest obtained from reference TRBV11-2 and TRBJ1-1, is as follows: EAGVAQSPRYKIIEKRQSVAFWCNPISGHATLYWYQQILGQGPKLLIQFQNNGVVDDSQLPKDRFSAERLKGVDSTLKIQPAKLEDSAVYLCASSYARKNTEAFFGQGTRLTVV.